The 10 T cell receptor beta chains presented below share a single source sample, sequenced in a study of blood T cell repertoires in COVID-19. Generated by immunoSEQ multiplex PCR, the TCRdb table keeps only in-frame clones and is missing some. The sample consists of roughly 260,000 clones, 83% of them appearing once. Sequencing was carried out using PBMCs or T cells enriched from blood (not recorded which). The receptors come from a woman aged 40 to 49 who had been exposed to COVID-19.

This clone was observed once. V gene TRBV10-3 combines with J gene TRBJ1-3; D is possibly TRBD1 (6 bases). Trimming took off 4 bases at V and 0 bases at J, with 10 bases between the two ends. There are 15 residues in the CDR3. Germline V gene lookup returns CDR1 ENHRY and CDR2 SYGVKD. CDR3 loop: CAISVDRSSGNTIYF. The CDR3, as DNA: TGTGCCATCAGTGTAGACAGGTCCTCTGGAAACACCATATATTTT.

This clone showed up just once. The V call is TRBV6-2 or TRBV6-3, the J call TRBJ2-1; possible D gene TRBD1, 5 bases. This CDR3 contains 15 residues. CDR1 and CDR2 (germline): MNHEY, SVGEGT. Deletions cut 6 bases from V and 4 bases from J, with 16 bases between. DNA for the CDR3: TGTGCCAGCAGCCATCAGGGAACCTTTTACAATGAGCAGTTCTTC. Its translation: CASSHQGTFYNEQFF.

The rearrangement uses TRBV5-5 and TRBJ1-2, with a tentative D call TRBD1 (6 bases). The CDR3 is 16 residues long. Germline CDR1 SGHKS, CDR2 YYEKEE (reference sequence). Between the trimmed V and J ends, which lost 0 bases and 1 base, there was a span of 13 bases. The CDR3 sequence is CASSLAGGELNYGYTF. CDR3 DNA sequence: TGTGCCAGCAGCTTGGCGGGGGGCGAACTTAACTATGGCTACACCTTC.

This sequence joins TRBV6-5 and TRBJ1-2; D remains unclear. V lost 9 bases and J lost 6, with 17 bases in between. The CDR3 is 13 amino acids. CDR1 and CDR2 from the germline V gene are MNHEY and SVGAGI. The CDR3 is CARSEENGDGYTF. Written as DNA, the CDR3 is TGTGCCAGATCTGAGGAGAACGGGGATGGCTACACCTTC.

In its sample, this clone was seen a few times. The chain is built from TRBV27 and TRBJ1-5; 8 bases match TRBD1. The ends lost 3 bases at V and 2 bases at J; junction bases unmatched: 3. The CDR3 is made up of 15 amino acids. CDR1 MNHEY and CDR2 SMNVEV come from the germline V gene (reference sequence). CDR3 amino acids: CASSFSTGGNQPQHF. The CDR3 bases are TGTGCCAGCAGTTTCTCGACAGGGGGCAATCAGCCCCAGCATTTT.

As concerns this clone: Compared with germline, one end of the junction differs, possibly owing to a read error. This chain uses TRBV5-1 with TRBJ1-1; possibly TRBD1 for D (6 bases). Germline CDR1 reads SGHRS; CDR2 reads YFSETQ. CDR3 length equals 13 residues. The CDR3 DNA sequence: TGCGCCAGCAGCCCCGCGGCACAGGGTGAATCTTTCTTT. It is translated as CASSPAAQGESFF. The full variable domain, completed using reference TRBV5-1 and TRBJ1-1, is KAGVTQTPRYLIKTRGQQVTLSCSPISGHRSVSWYQQTPGQGLQFLFEYFSETQRNKGNFPGRFSGRQFSNSRSEMNVSTLELGDSALYLCASSPAAQGESFFGQGTRLTVV.

This chain joins TRBV5-1 and TRBJ2-7; the match to TRBD1 covers 8 bases. J gave up 6 bases and V 0 bases, and 5 bases lay outside the gene matches. The germline V gene encodes CDR1 SGHRS and CDR2 YFSETQ. The CDR3 spans 14 residues. CDR3 DNA: TGCGCCAGCAGCTTGGGACAGGGGCTAAGCGAGCAGTACTTC. Translated, it gives CASSLGQGLSEQYF.

This clone was seen only a few times. This same CDR3 is encoded by further DNA sequences in the sample. The V and J genes are TRBV14 and TRBJ1-2, with 8 bases aligning to TRBD1. This CDR3 spans 13 amino acids. J gave up 4 bases and V 4 bases, and 2 bases lay outside the gene matches. Looked up from germline, CDR1 is SGHDN and CDR2 is FVKESK. CDR3 DNA: TGTGCCAGCAGCCCAGACAGGGGCTATGGCTACACCTTC. Amino acids: CASSPDRGYGYTF.

The chain carries TRBV28 and TRBJ1-2; 8 nucleotides agree with TRBD1. Germline V gene lookup returns CDR1 MDHEN and CDR2 SYDVKM. The ends lost 3 bases at V and 8 bases at J; junction bases unmatched: 11. The CDR3 is made up of 15 amino acids. For the CDR3, the DNA is TGTGCCAGCAGTTTCGGACAGGGTGGGAGTAAAGGCTACACCTTC. It codes for CASSFGQGGSKGYTF.

The V gene is TRBV7-2, the J gene TRBJ1-2; no definite D call. The CDR3 length is 12 residues. Germline V CDR1 and CDR2: SGHTA, FQGNSA. With 5 bases removed from V and 6 bases from J, the gap between germline ends came to 10 bases. The CDR3 loop is CASSQSGNGYTF. The CDR3 coding sequence is TGTGCCAGCAGCCAATCGGGGAATGGCTACACCTTC.